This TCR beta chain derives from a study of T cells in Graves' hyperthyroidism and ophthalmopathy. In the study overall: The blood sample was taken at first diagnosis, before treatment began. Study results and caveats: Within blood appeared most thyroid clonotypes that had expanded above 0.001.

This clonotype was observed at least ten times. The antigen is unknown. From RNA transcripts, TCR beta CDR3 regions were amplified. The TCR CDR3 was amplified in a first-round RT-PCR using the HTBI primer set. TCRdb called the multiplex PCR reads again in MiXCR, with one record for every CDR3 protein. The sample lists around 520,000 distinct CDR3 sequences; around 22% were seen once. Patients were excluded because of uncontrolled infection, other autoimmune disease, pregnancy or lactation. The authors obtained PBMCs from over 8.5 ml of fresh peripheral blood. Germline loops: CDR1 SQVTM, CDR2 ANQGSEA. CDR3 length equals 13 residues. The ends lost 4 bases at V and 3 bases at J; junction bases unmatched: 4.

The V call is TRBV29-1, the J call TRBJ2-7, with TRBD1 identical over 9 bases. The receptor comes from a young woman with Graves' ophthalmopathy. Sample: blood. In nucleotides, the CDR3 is TGCAGCGTTGGGGCGACAGGGGGCTACGAGCAGTACTTC. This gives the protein CSVGATGGYEQYF.